This T cell receptor beta chain emerged from a study of T-cell reconstitution after alpha-beta-depleted transplantation in children (dated by TCRdb to the mid-2010s). With regard to the full study: The study quantitatively tracked T-cell immune reconstitution after TCRalphabeta/CD19-depleted allogeneic hematopoietic cell transplantation in children using TCR repertoire profiling. Here is what the overall study found, with its caveats: In some patients, the high TCRbeta diversity seen at day 60 was put down to recipient T cells and intrathymic progenitors that had survived conditioning. The apparently early alphabetaT-cell count recovery about two months after transplant was reportedly dependent on only several hundred rapidly expanded clones derived from non-depleted graft cells. The frequencies of hyperexpanded clones fell over the following months, and after one year, T-cell counts and TCRbeta diversity were mostly attributed to newly produced T cells.

Library preparation used PCR. This sample was sequenced with an Illumina HiSeq 2500. Molecular barcoding was employed in the preparation of TCR libraries, with unique molecular identifiers being used to normalize TCRbeta repertoire quantification. TCRdb ran its own pipeline on the public reads, namely fastp trimming at Q25 and MiXCR clone calling, and kept in-frame beta chains. Every CDR3 protein is listed once, alongside the most common genes and DNA of its rows. The sample profile shows 200,000 to 250,000 distinct CDR3 sequences; about 7% of them were found once. Of the sample, approximately 5.7% is held by the ten largest clones. Reading the germline V gene gives CDR1 SNHLY and CDR2 FYNNEI. The CDR3 covers 15 residues, taking in both the cysteine and the phenylalanine. Solely the CDR3 DNA is kept, with 45 bases framed from the first base. Deletion took 0 bases off V and 3 bases off J, with a span of 8 bases between the germline ends.

This clonotype was picked up many times. This receptor's antigen is unknown. Per-base quality was not reported, and no clone a single base away is much larger than it. Sample treatment or condition, as interpreted from the label and publication: allogeneic hematopoietic cell transplantation with graft depleted of TCRalphabeta T cells and CD19 B cells. TCRalphabeta/CD19-depleted allogeneic hematopoietic cell grafts were given to the transplant recipients, all of whom were children. Source: PBMCs, taken before TCRalphabeta/CD19-depleted stem cell transplant. The chain is encoded by TRBV2 joined to TRBJ2-2; the D gene is perhaps TRBD2, from 5 matching bases. This TCR came from a boy aged 2 to 9 with acute lymphoblastic leukemia, due to receive a stem cell transplant. The CDR3 region reads CASSEASAYTGELFF. The base sequence is TGTGCCAGCAGTGAAGCTAGCGCATACACCGGGGAGCTGTTTTTT.